This T cell receptor beta chain derives from a study of OX40 agonist ivuxolimab in advanced cancers. Study-level findings and limits: The study observed clonal expansion of CD4+ and CD8+ blood T cells by week 6 at 0.1 to 3.0 mg/kg. Some nonresponders also had low normalized T-cell clonal expansion.

Note on this clone: What it binds is not known.

Data came from immunoSEQ multiplex PCR; TCRdb stores just in-frame clones and leaves some out. This sample has 49,000 or so clones, with 88% found just once. This receptor was obtained from an adult with an advanced solid tumor such as melanoma, head and neck, liver or kidney cancer. The sequenced sample was CD4+ or CD8+ T cells sorted from blood, obtained in a trial of the OX40 agonist ivuxolimab.

CDR3 amino acids: CASSTQTTYEQYF. CDR3 DNA sequence: TGTGCCAGCAGCACCCAAACTACCTACGAGCAGTACTTC. The J gene is TRBJ2-7, the V gene TRBV7-9, with D hard to call. Germline-derived CDR1 and CDR2 are SEHNR and FQNEAQ (reference sequence). V lost 5 bases to trimming and J lost 2 bases, with 10 bases between them. The CDR3 consists of 13 residues.